These 9 T cell receptor beta chains came from one sample sequenced in a study of CD8 T cells in Susac syndrome. When the RNA was reverse transcribed, random hexamers were used with an input of about 0.45 to 1 ug. TCRdb re-called the immunoSEQ multiplex PCR reads with MiXCR, one entry per CDR3 protein. The sample lists some 140,000 distinct CDR3 sequences; 85% to 95% were seen once. Sequenced input: CD8+ T cells from PBMCs. The receptor set was obtained from a human donor with Susac syndrome.

This chain connects TRBV29-1 to TRBJ2-3; D not resolved. In germline, CDR1 is SQVTM, CDR2 ANQGSEA. This CDR3 has 11 amino acids. Trimming left V 7 bases short and J 8 bases short, with 13 bases between. The CDR3 DNA is TGCAGCGCCCCTGAAGGTGGTACGCAGTATTTT. Amino acid sequence: CSAPEGGTQYF.

DNA for the CDR3: TGTGCCAGTAGCATCAGGGGATTTGGTCAGCCCCAGCATTTT. It translates to CASSIRGFGQPQHF. The chain employs TRBV19 and TRBJ1-5; D is possibly TRBD1 (6 bases). This CDR3 is 14 amino acids long. Germline lookup yields CDR1 LNHDA and CDR2 SQIVND (reference sequence). Trimming removed 6 bases at V and 6 bases at J, with 15 bases between.

This clonotype was detected a few times. The chain has TRBV6-1 and TRBJ1-5; TRBD1 aligns across 7 bases. This CDR3 has 14 amino acids. Germline CDR1 and CDR2: MNHNS and SASEGT. V lost 11 bases and J lost 3; bases outside the gene matches: 10. The CDR3 reads CAVCRGAPNQPQHF. In DNA, the CDR3 is TGTGCCGTATGCAGGGGGGCTCCCAATCAGCCCCAGCATTTT.

The rearrangement uses TRBV6-6 and TRBJ2-5; D ambiguous. With 8 bases removed from V and 2 bases from J, the gap between germline ends came to 9 bases. This CDR3 contains 12 residues. Germline CDR1 is MNHNY and CDR2 is SVGAGI (reference sequence). CDR3 region: CASRVLQETQYF. In DNA form, the CDR3 reads TGTGCCAGCCGTGTTCTACAAGAGACCCAGTACTTC.

The CDR3 here is CASSYSGSGNTIYF. DNA of the CDR3: TGTGCCAGCAGTTACTCAGGCTCTGGAAACACCATATATTTT. This chain connects TRBV6-5 to TRBJ1-3, with unresolved D. Deletions cut 0 bases from V and 0 bases from J, with 3 bases between. The CDR3 has 14 residues. Germline V lookup: CDR1 MNHEY, CDR2 SVGAGI.

V is TRBV12-3 or TRBV12-4 and J is TRBJ2-3, with a weak D call TRBD2 (5 bases). Trimming took off 2 bases at V and 0 bases at J, with 9 bases between the two ends. The CDR3 length is 15 residues. Here the CDR3 DNA reads TGTGCCAGCAGTTTATGGGGAGCTAGCACAGATACGCAGTATTTT. It yields the protein CASSLWGASTDTQYF.

This chain joins TRBV29-1 and TRBJ1-1; the D is unclear. Trimming cost V 3 bases and J 1 base, with 3 bases left between them. CDR3 size: 11 residues. The germline V gene has CDR1 SQVTM and CDR2 ANQGSEA. The CDR3 DNA is TGCAGCGTTGACGAGAACACTGAAGCTTTCTTT. Amino acid sequence: CSVDENTEAFF.

This rearrangement joins TRBV19 to TRBJ2-3; D ambiguous. The CDR3 contains 15 residues. Germline V gene data show CDR1 as LNHDA and CDR2 as SQIVND (reference sequence). V was shortened by 8 bases and J by 1 base, with 16 bases between the two germline ends. CDR3 amino acids: CASHPGRERTDTQYF. The CDR3 bases are TGTGCCAGTCACCCCGGGCGCGAGCGCACAGATACGCAGTATTTT.

The chain recombines TRBV9 with TRBJ2-5; 15 bases align to TRBD2. From germline, CDR1 is SGDLS and CDR2 YYNGEE. The trim removed 2 bases at V and 5 bases at J, leaving 7 bases unmatched. The CDR3 runs 17 residues. CDR3 sequence (DNA): TGTGCCAGCAGCGTCCAAGGACTAGCGGGAGGGCTGGAGACCCAGTACTTC. The encoded protein is CASSVQGLAGGLETQYF.